This section outlines one T cell receptor (beta chain) sequence together with its context. The data are from a study of T cell changes during pregnancy in multiple sclerosis. Clones were read by immunoSEQ multiplex PCR, and TCRdb kept only the in-frame ones, dropping some. The sample includes about 89,000 clones, approximately 94% of them seen just once. V dropped 3 bases and J dropped 10 bases, with 21 bases sitting between them. The CDR3 runs 15 residues. Germline assignment: CDR1 LNHDA and CDR2 SQIVND (reference sequence). V is TRBV19 and J is TRBJ1-2; a possible D gene is TRBD1 (6 bases). Source: peripheral blood, taken in the third trimester of pregnancy. This receptor was obtained from a female donor with multiple sclerosis, enrolled in a pregnancy study. CDR3 in amino acids: CASSIRDTPFVDYTF. DNA of the CDR3: TGTGCCAGTAGTATCCGGGACACCCCATTCGTGGACTACACCTTC.